These 23 T cell receptor beta chains share one sample of origin, sequenced in a study of beta chain features in type 1 diabetes. These receptors have no identified antigens. Of the isolated RNA, all was reverse transcribed, and so the sequenced material was expressed TCRB transcripts. Data came from immunoSEQ multiplex PCR; TCRdb stores just in-frame clones and leaves some out. Among around 300,000 clones listed, 15% were seen once. Findings and caveats of the study: All four CD4+ subsets of Type 1 diabetes patients contained TCRB CDR3s that were moderately but significantly shorter.

The material sequenced was naive CD4+ T cells from blood. The receptors shown here come from a man between 18 and 35 years old with type 1 diabetes.

This clone has just a few counts. CDR3 amino acids: CASTLSLAPGELFF. The DNA of the CDR3 is TGTGCCAGCACCTTATCCTTAGCCCCCGGGGAGCTGTTTTTT. The chain combines TRBV28 with TRBJ2-2; the D is unclear. Deletions cut 7 bases from V and 6 bases from J, with 15 bases between. The CDR3 spans 14 residues. CDR1 is MDHEN, CDR2 SYDVKM, per germline.

The J gene is TRBJ1-5, the V gene TRBV28; D not certain. Germline V gives CDR1 MDHEN, CDR2 SYDVKM. Trimming cost V 6 bases and J 2 bases, with 8 bases left between them. The CDR3 length is 13 residues. The CDR3 protein is CASSLIGNQPQHF. The CDR3 nucleotides are TGTGCCAGCAGCCTTATCGGCAATCAGCCCCAGCATTTT.

The chain is built from TRBV11-2 and TRBJ2-1, with TRBD1 identical over 9 bases. This CDR3 contains 15 residues. With 5 bases clipped from V and 3 bases from J, the junction kept 5 bases outside the gene matches. Germline CDR1 and CDR2: SGHAT and FQNNGV. The CDR3 loop is CASSAGTGSYNEQFF. The CDR3 nucleotides are TGTGCCAGCAGCGCCGGGACAGGGAGCTACAATGAGCAGTTCTTC.

The chain joins TRBV5-1 to TRBJ2-1; 8 nucleotides match TRBD1. Germline CDR1 reads SGHRS; CDR2 reads YFSETQ. This CDR3 region has 15 residues. The V gene end was trimmed by 4 bases and the J gene end by 9 bases; junction bases not matched to a gene: 12. Here the CDR3 reads CASSPLGQGRREQFF. The CDR3 nucleotides are TGCGCCAGCAGCCCGCTAGGACAGGGCAGACGTGAGCAGTTCTTC.

The chain combines TRBV28 with TRBJ2-7, with TRBD2 identical over 7 bases. Trimming at V came to 8 bases and at J to 6 bases, leaving 16 bases not matched to a gene. CDR3 length: 15 amino acids. Germline CDR1 and CDR2: MDHEN and SYDVKM. CDR3 sequence: CASQFIRRGKGEQYF. Here the CDR3 DNA reads TGTGCCAGCCAGTTTATACGGCGGGGGAAAGGCGAGCAGTACTTC.

A few counts support this clone. This chain uses TRBV11-2 with TRBJ2-1, with TRBD1 matching 7 bases. CDR1 and CDR2 from the germline V gene are SGHAT and FQNNGV. V shed 5 bases, J shed 9 bases, and the junction held 10 bases outside the gene matches. CDR3 length: 14 residues. CDR3 amino acids: CASSPLTGKGEQFF. Written as DNA, the CDR3 is TGTGCCAGCAGCCCTTTGACAGGGAAGGGTGAGCAGTTCTTC.

This clone was counted only a few times. This same CDR3 is encoded by further DNA sequences in the sample. V is TRBV5-1 and J is TRBJ2-3; no clear D. V was clipped by 3 bases and J by 5 bases, with 4 bases between them. The germline gives CDR1 SGHRS, CDR2 YFSETQ. The CDR3 is 11 residues long. The CDR3 DNA is TGCGCCAGCAGCTCGTTAGATACGCAGTATTTT. Translated: CASSSLDTQYF.

Points on this clone: An end of the junction does not agree with germline; a read error may underlie this. This chain joins TRBV5-1 and TRBJ2-7; possibly TRBD2 for D (5 bases). The CDR3 sequence is 14 residues long. Germline CDR1 reads SGHRS; CDR2 reads YFSETQ. The CDR3 spells CASSLRGPDYVQYF. The DNA of the CDR3 is TGCGCCAGCAGCTTACGCGGGCCTGATTACGTGCAGTACTTC.

This clone was seen a handful of times. The rearrangement joins TRBV13 to TRBJ2-1; D might be TRBD2 (6 bases). V was trimmed by 0 bases and J by 0 bases, leaving 6 bases between them. The CDR3 has 15 residues. Germline CDR1 is PRHDT and CDR2 is FYEKMQ (reference sequence). CDR3 nucleotide sequence: TGTGCCAGCAGCTTAGGCGGGAGCTCCTACAATGAGCAGTTCTTC. It yields the protein CASSLGGSSYNEQFF.

This clone was seen only a few times. The J gene is TRBJ2-5, the V gene TRBV2; D unresolved. The CDR3 is 11 residues long. Germline V gene sequence: CDR1 SNHLY, CDR2 FYNNEI. The V end was cut by 6 bases, the J end by 5 bases, with 7 bases between. CDR3 residues: CASRASETQYF. CDR3 in DNA: TGTGCCAGCAGAGCCTCGGAGACCCAGTACTTC.

The chain is built from TRBV15 and TRBJ2-7; a weak D match, TRBD2 (7 bases). This CDR3 is 13 amino acids long. The germline V and J ends were trimmed by 0 bases and 6 bases, with 9 bases remaining between them. The V gene's germline CDR1 is LNHNV and CDR2 YYDKDF (reference sequence). CDR3 protein: CATSRDGGAEQYF. DNA of the CDR3: TGTGCCACCAGCAGAGATGGGGGGGCCGAGCAGTACTTC.

The chain combines TRBV11-2 with TRBJ2-7; no clear D. CDR1 is SGHAT and CDR2 is FQNNGV in the germline V gene. The CDR3 length is 14 residues. The ends were cut back, 5 bases at V and 1 base at J, with 12 bases in the middle. CDR3 DNA: TGTGCCAGCAGCAATGGCAGAGGATCCTACGAGCAGTACTTC. Protein: CASSNGRGSYEQYF.

This rearrangement joins TRBV6-1 to TRBJ2-7, with 8 bases lining up with TRBD1. CDR3 length: 13 amino acids. Germline CDR1 is MNHNS and CDR2 is SASEGT. V lost 7 bases to trimming and J lost 4 bases; unmatched junction nucleotides: 6. In nucleotides, the CDR3 is TGTGCCAGCATAGAAAACAGGGGGTACGAGCAGTACTTC. It codes for CASIENRGYEQYF.

The V call is TRBV7-9, the J call TRBJ2-7, with 15 bases that match TRBD2. CDR3 length equals 15 residues. Germline loops: CDR1 SEHNR, CDR2 FQNEAQ (reference sequence). V shed 3 bases, J shed 4 bases, and the junction held 1 base outside the gene matches. The CDR3 protein is CASSFGTSGGYEQYF. The CDR3 nucleotides read TGTGCCAGCAGCTTTGGGACTAGCGGGGGGTACGAGCAGTACTTC.

This clone appeared a few times. The chain recombines TRBV2 with TRBJ2-1; D might be TRBD2 (6 bases). V lost 6 bases to trimming and J lost 0 bases, with 12 bases between them. The germline CDR1 and CDR2 sequences are SNHLY and FYNNEI. The CDR3 spans 15 residues. The CDR3 bases are TGTGCCAGCAGCAAGCGGGTGCTCTCCTACAATGAGCAGTTCTTC. Protein: CASSKRVLSYNEQFF.

V is TRBV23-1 and J is TRBJ2-3, with 8 bases aligning to TRBD1. TRBV23-1 is noted as an ORF with a role that remains uncertain. The CDR3 has 18 residues. The trim removed 2 bases at V and 0 bases at J, leaving 10 bases unmatched. The CDR3 DNA follows: TGCGCCAGCAGTCAAGGCGCGATACAGGGGGTCAGCACAGATACGCAGTATTTT. This encodes CASSQGAIQGVSTDTQYF.

The chain recombines TRBV5-4 with TRBJ2-2; D is possibly TRBD2 (6 bases). CDR1 is SGHNT, CDR2 YYREEE, per germline (reference sequence). V was trimmed by 4 bases and J by 4 bases, leaving 20 bases between them. CDR3 length: 17 amino acids. CDR3 loop: CASSRGSGGGRTGELFF. The CDR3, as DNA: TGTGCCAGCAGCCGGGGGTCTGGGGGAGGTCGCACCGGGGAGCTGTTTTTT.

In this sample, this clone turned up a few times. The chain is built from TRBV28 and TRBJ2-5; TRBD1 might be the D (5 bases). With 7 bases removed from V and 6 bases from J, the gap between germline ends came to 21 bases. Germline V CDR1 and CDR2: MDHEN, SYDVKM. This CDR3 is built from 15 residues. The DNA of the CDR3 is TGTGCCAGCATCCCCCGCTGGGCAGGGTCCCAGACCCAGTACTTC. Translating it yields CASIPRWAGSQTQYF.

In this sample, this clone turned up a few times. The chain recombines TRBV25-1 with TRBJ2-7; the D gene is possibly TRBD1 (5 bases). Germline CDR1 MGHDK, CDR2 SYGVNS. The CDR3 spans 15 residues. Trimming shortened V by 3 bases and J by 4 bases, and 16 bases separated the two germline ends. CDR3 nucleotides: TGTGCCAGCAGTGATCCACGTGGGGCGGAGTACGAGCAGTACTTC. This gives the protein CASSDPRGAEYEQYF.

This clone was counted once. V gene TRBV25-1 combines with J gene TRBJ2-1, with D tentatively TRBD2 (6 bases). Germline loops: CDR1 MGHDK, CDR2 SYGVNS. The CDR3 spans 16 residues. The V end lost 4 bases, the J end lost 3 bases, and 16 bases lay between the germline ends. This CDR3 is CASSVTRTIYYNEQFF. The CDR3 DNA follows: TGTGCCAGCAGTGTAACCCGGACTATATACTACAATGAGCAGTTCTTC.

There are a few counts of this clone. V and J are TRBV30 and TRBJ2-1; TRBD2 matches at 9 bases. This CDR3 has 15 residues. The germline V gene has CDR1 GTSNPN and CDR2 SVGIG (reference sequence). After removal of 5 bases from V and 8 bases from J, the junction contained 13 bases not matched to a gene. CDR3 sequence (DNA): TGTGCCTGGGCCCAAGGACTAGCGAGGGTCTATGAGCAGTTCTTC. This translates into CAWAQGLARVYEQFF.

This clone occurred a few times. The chain carries TRBV18 and TRBJ1-5; D gene unclear. CDR1 KGHSH and CDR2 LQKENI come from the germline V gene. CDR3 length: 14 residues. V dropped 6 bases and J dropped 1 base, with 10 bases sitting between them. The CDR3 loop reads CASSPGESNQPQHF. The DNA of the CDR3 is TGTGCCAGCTCTCCTGGGGAGAGCAATCAGCCCCAGCATTTT.

The chain combines TRBV29-1 with TRBJ2-2, with 8 nucleotides matching TRBD1. Per germline, CDR1 SQVTM and CDR2 ANQGSEA. The CDR3 is 14 amino acids. V shed 6 bases and J 6 bases; nucleotides not matched to a gene: 9. DNA for the CDR3: TGCAGCGTCCATGCCAGGGGGCACCCCGGGGAGCTGTTTTTT. It yields the protein CSVHARGHPGELFF.